This record concerns one T cell receptor beta chain sequence. Its specificity is unknown. This CDR3 comprises 15 residues. This sample was taken from a study of Ad26.COV2.S vaccination and SARS-CoV-2 variants. Whole-study findings and limits: Recipients given vaccine exceeded placebo recipients in spike-specific TCR breadth.

Indicated treatment: 19 received Ad26.COV2.S at low or high dose, single or two shots; roughly five received placebo; per-sample allocation not given. On day 63 after the first injection, vaccine and placebo recipients gave samples. Method: immunoSEQ multiplex PCR; TCRdb's copy keeps in-frame clones and lacks some. The table includes over 200,000 clones, around 87% detected once. This TCR was recovered from a person aged 18 to 65 who received the Ad26.COV2.S COVID-19 vaccine or a placebo. The sample was peripheral blood, taken in a trial of Ad26.COV2.S vaccine versus placebo. The chain recombines TRBV21-1 with TRBJ2-7; whether TRBD2, the table's D call, matches the DNA was not checked. TRBV21-1 is classified as a pseudogene. CDR3 sequence (DNA): TGTGCCAGCAGCTTCCTAGGAGGAGGTGGTAACGAGCAGTACTTC. Translating gives CASSFLGGGGNEQYF.